This T cell receptor (beta chain) is from a study of blood T cell repertoires in COVID-19. Study at large: Researchers got acute and convalescent COVID-19 samples from the United States, Italy and Spain. From T cells, B-cell-depleted T cells, or PBMCs came the material, which was cDNA or gDNA.

This clone was observed a few times. This CDR3 has 17 residues. The V segment lost 0 bases and the J segment 0 bases; nucleotides outside the gene matches: 6. CDR1 is SGDLS and CDR2 is YYNGEE in the germline V gene. Source study methods: Estimation of nucleated cell counts was performed using reference gene primer amplification. Data came from immunoSEQ multiplex PCR; TCRdb stores just in-frame clones and leaves some out. That table supplies the V and J calls and clone size; D and trimming were determined from the DNA. Seen here are fewer than 90,000 clones, 87% observed once, and the top ten hold roughly 15%.

Sequenced input: peripheral blood. This rearrangement joins TRBV9 to TRBJ2-1; 7 positions agree with TRBD2. The source of this sequence is a male donor with acute or convalescent COVID-19. For the CDR3, the DNA is TGTGCCAGCAGCGTAGTCCCTAGCGGAGGCTCCTACAATGAGCAGTTCTTC. Protein sequence: CASSVVPSGGSYNEQFF.